These 21 T cell receptor beta chains came from one sample sequenced in a study of OX40 agonist ivuxolimab in advanced cancers. Preparation of the library involved the immunoSEQ multiplex PCR assay. In TCRdb, the immuneACCESS table is reduced to in-frame sequences with V and J assigned. These tables do not hold every clone; where another copy was compared, an unresolved V gene accounts for under half, and the others remain unexplained. The sample data list 95,000 to 150,000 clones, and over 85% of these were observed just once. The ten largest make up roughly 0.15% of the sample. This material consisted of CD4+ or CD8+ T cells sorted from blood, taken in a trial of the OX40 agonist ivuxolimab. The receptors stem from an adult with an advanced solid tumor such as melanoma, head and neck, liver or kidney cancer.

The table lists this clone with a few counts. J is TRBJ1-3 and V is TRBV7-3; maybe TRBD1 (5 bases). The CDR3 is 15 amino acids. Between the trimmed V and J ends, which lost 2 bases and 3 bases, there was a span of 11 bases. Looked up from germline, CDR1 is SGHTA and CDR2 is FQGTGA. CDR3 coding DNA: TGTGCCAGCAGCTTAGATGGGGCGCGTGGAAACACCATATATTTT. Its translation is CASSLDGARGNTIYF.

The chain carries TRBV11-2 and TRBJ2-7; D remains unclear. Per the germline V gene, CDR1 is SGHAT and CDR2 is FQNNGV. The CDR3 sequence is 15 residues long. V was pared by 1 base and J by 1 base, with 11 bases between. The CDR3 here is CASSLARVSSYEQYF. Written as DNA, the CDR3 is TGTGCCAGCAGCTTAGCTCGGGTCAGTTCCTACGAGCAGTACTTC.

The genes are TRBV9 and TRBJ2-5; possible D gene TRBD2, 5 bases. The V gene lost 4 bases and the J gene lost 1 base, with 11 bases spanning the gap. Germline CDR1 is SGDLS and CDR2 is YYNGEE. The CDR3 is made up of 14 amino acids. The CDR3 loop reads CASSPGRRQETQYF. CDR3 DNA sequence: TGTGCCAGCAGCCCGGGGAGACGCCAAGAGACCCAGTACTTC.

Here the CDR3 reads CATSRVGGIGELFF. The CDR3 DNA is TGTGCCACCAGCAGAGTGGGAGGGATCGGGGAGCTGTTTTTT. The chain combines TRBV15 with TRBJ2-2; TRBD2 matches 7 bases. The CDR3 extends over 14 amino acids. Trimming took 1 base from V and 7 from J; bases not matched to a gene: 3. CDR1 is LNHNV, CDR2 YYDKDF, per germline (reference sequence). Full variable domain (missing parts from reference TRBV15 and TRBJ2-2): DAMVIQNPRYQVTQFGKPVTLSCSQTLNHNVMYWYQQKSSQAPKLLFHYYDKDFNNEADTPDNFQSRRPNTSFCFLDIRSPGLGDTAMYLCATSRVGGIGELFFGEGSRLTVL.

The chain joins TRBV10-2 to TRBJ1-5; 7 bases are shared with TRBD1. V was clipped by 7 bases and J by 3 bases; unmatched bases: 6. The germline V gene has CDR1 WSHSY and CDR2 SAAADI. CDR3 length equals 14 residues. In nucleotides, the CDR3 is TGCGCCAGCACCCCGACAGGGTTCAATCAGCCCCAGCATTTT. It codes for CASTPTGFNQPQHF.

The chain couples TRBV11-3 to TRBJ2-5; 8 positions agree with TRBD1. This CDR3 has 14 amino acids. V was clipped by 5 bases and J by 5 bases; unmatched bases: 7. Germline V lookup: CDR1 SGHNT, CDR2 YENEEA. This CDR3 reads CASSRDHRGETQYF. The CDR3 DNA reads as TGTGCCAGCAGCCGGGACCACAGGGGGGAGACCCAGTACTTC.

This clone was found once. V and J are TRBV7-8 and TRBJ1-5, with TRBD1 identical over 8 bases. Germline-derived CDR1 and CDR2 are SGHVS and FQNEAQ. This CDR3 has 16 amino acids. The trim removed 5 bases at V and 3 bases at J, leaving 9 bases unmatched. The CDR3 is CASSPGTGLYNQPQHF. Written as DNA, the CDR3 is TGTGCCAGCAGCCCCGGGACAGGACTTTACAATCAGCCCCAGCATTTT.

The rearrangement uses TRBV10-1 and TRBJ1-1, with 7 positions matching TRBD1. Germline V gene data show CDR1 as WNHNN and CDR2 as SYGVQD (reference sequence). The V and J ends lost 4 bases and 2 bases, in that order; junction bases with no gene match: 7. The CDR3 sequence is 15 residues long. The CDR3 sequence is CASSATGDGNTEAFF. DNA for the CDR3: TGCGCCAGCAGTGCTACAGGGGACGGTAACACTGAAGCTTTCTTT.

The V gene is TRBV6-1, the J gene TRBJ1-3; D is ambiguous. Germline CDR1 is MNHNS and CDR2 is SASEGT. V was shortened by 7 bases and J by 0 bases, with 13 bases between the two germline ends. There are 15 residues in the CDR3. CDR3 sequence reads: CASTKDDSSGNTIYF. CDR3 in DNA: TGTGCCAGCACTAAGGACGACTCCTCTGGAAACACCATATATTTT.

CDR3 sequence (DNA): TGCGCCAGCAGCGGGGGACAGGGTGGCCACGAGCAGTACTTC. Protein sequence: CASSGGQGGHEQYF. The rearrangement uses TRBV5-1 and TRBJ2-7, with 9 bases fitting TRBD1. CDR1 is SGHRS and CDR2 is YFSETQ in the germline V gene. J gave up 5 bases and V 4 bases, and 7 bases lay outside the gene matches. The CDR3 contains 14 residues.

The genes are TRBV11-2 and TRBJ2-3; D gene unclear. The germline V gene encodes CDR1 SGHAT and CDR2 FQNNGV. This CDR3 has 14 residues. V dropped 5 bases and J dropped 3 bases, with 12 bases sitting between them. The CDR3 loop is CASSPLVATDTQYF. The CDR3 DNA sequence: TGTGCCAGCAGCCCCCTGGTGGCGACAGATACGCAGTATTTT.

V is TRBV9 and J is TRBJ2-1; 7 bases are a match to TRBD1. Germline loops: CDR1 SGDLS, CDR2 YYNGEE. V lost 4 bases to trimming and J lost 8 bases; unmatched junction nucleotides: 3. CDR3 length: 12 amino acids. The CDR3 loop is CASSTQGYEQFF. The CDR3 region has the DNA TGTGCCAGCAGCACACAGGGGTATGAGCAGTTCTTC.

V gene TRBV7-8 combines with J gene TRBJ1-1; TRBD1 matches 10 bases. The CDR3 totals 16 residues. From germline, CDR1 is SGHVS and CDR2 FQNEAQ. With V trimmed by 5 bases and J by 5 bases, 11 bases remained unmatched. Here the CDR3 reads CASSLTGGAMLTEAFF. The CDR3 region has the DNA TGTGCCAGCAGCCTGACAGGGGGCGCGATGTTGACTGAAGCTTTCTTT.

The chain couples TRBV23-1 to TRBJ1-5; D might be TRBD1 (5 bases). TRBV23-1 is an open reading frame, and its role is uncertain. The CDR3 loop spans 15 amino acids. Trimming left V 0 bases short and J 7 bases short, with 13 bases between. The CDR3 sequence is CASSQSWQGNQPQHF. The DNA for the CDR3 is TGCGCCAGCAGTCAATCTTGGCAGGGTAACCAGCCCCAGCATTTT.

The chain couples TRBV7-9 to TRBJ2-5; 7 bases map to TRBD2. From germline, CDR1 is SEHNR and CDR2 FQNEAQ (reference sequence). This CDR3 is 17 amino acids long. V trimming: 4 bases; J trimming: 1 base; junction bases outside the gene matches: 12. CDR3 residues: CASSSGMIGGTQETQYF. For the CDR3, the DNA is TGTGCCAGCAGCTCGGGTATGATCGGGGGGACCCAAGAGACCCAGTACTTC.

V usage is TRBV6-6 and J usage is TRBJ2-7, with D perhaps TRBD2 (5 bases). Germline V gene data show CDR1 as MNHNY and CDR2 as SVGAGI (reference sequence). The CDR3 covers 14 residues. V gave up 2 bases and J gave up 1 base, with 9 bases separating them. In nucleotides, the CDR3 is TGTGCCAGCAGTTACAGGACTCAGTCCTACGAGCAGTACTTC. Residues: CASSYRTQSYEQYF.

J is TRBJ1-1 and V is TRBV28; D gene uncertain. The germline V and J ends were trimmed by 4 bases and 3 bases, with 12 bases remaining between them. CDR1 MDHEN and CDR2 SYDVKM come from the germline V gene. The CDR3 totals 14 residues. The CDR3 region has the DNA TGTGCCAGCAGTTACCGACGGAAGGACACTGAAGCTTTCTTT. Encoded protein: CASSYRRKDTEAFF.

The CDR3, as DNA: TGTGCCAGCAGCTTAATGTCGGGAGGGCCCTACGAGCAGTACTTC. Translating it yields CASSLMSGGPYEQYF. The rearrangement links TRBV5-8 to TRBJ2-7; TRBD2 matches 8 bases. After removal of 2 bases from V and 2 bases from J, the junction contained 6 bases not matched to a gene. The germline V gene encodes CDR1 SGHTS and CDR2 YDEGEE. This CDR3 spans 15 amino acids. Complete variable domain (other parts from reference TRBV5-8 and TRBJ2-7): EAGVTQSPTHLIKTRGQQATLRCSPISGHTSVYWYQQALGLGLQFLLWYDEGEERNRGNFPPRFSGRQFPNYSSELNVNALELEDSALYLCASSLMSGGPYEQYFGPGTRLTVT.

The genes are TRBV18 and TRBJ1-1; no clear D. The V gene lost 4 bases and the J gene lost 4 bases, with 13 bases spanning the gap. This CDR3 has 14 residues. Germline V CDR1 and CDR2: KGHSH, LQKENI. The DNA for the CDR3 is TGTGCCAGCTCACACATGGACGCCAGCACTGAAGCTTTCTTT. It is translated as CASSHMDASTEAFF.

This sequence joins TRBV5-1 and TRBJ2-1; D remains unclear. The germline gives CDR1 SGHRS, CDR2 YFSETQ. The CDR3 spans 12 residues. The V end was cut by 2 bases, the J end by 7 bases, with 7 bases between. Here the CDR3 reads CASSLNTNEQFF. The DNA of the CDR3 is TGCGCCAGCAGCTTAAATACGAATGAGCAGTTCTTC.

This chain uses TRBV6-5 with TRBJ2-5, with 7 positions matching TRBD1. The length of the CDR3 is 13 residues. Germline V gene data show CDR1 as MNHEY and CDR2 as SVGAGI. V shed 6 bases, J shed 1 base, and the junction held 2 bases outside the gene matches. As DNA, the CDR3 is TGTGCCAGCAGGGGACAGACCCAAGAGACCCAGTACTTC. Protein: CASRGQTQETQYF.